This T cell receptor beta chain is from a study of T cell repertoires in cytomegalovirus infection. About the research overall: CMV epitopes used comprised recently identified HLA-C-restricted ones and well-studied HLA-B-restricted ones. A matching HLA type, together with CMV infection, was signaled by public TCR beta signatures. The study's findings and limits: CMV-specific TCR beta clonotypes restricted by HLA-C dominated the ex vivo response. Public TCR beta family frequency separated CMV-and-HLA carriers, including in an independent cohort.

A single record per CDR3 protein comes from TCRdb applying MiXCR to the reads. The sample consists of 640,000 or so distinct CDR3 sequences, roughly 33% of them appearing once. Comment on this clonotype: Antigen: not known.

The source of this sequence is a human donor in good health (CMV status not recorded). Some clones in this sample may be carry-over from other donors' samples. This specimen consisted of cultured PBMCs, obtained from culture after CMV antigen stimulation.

This CDR3 is CASSPIRDRSYEQYF. The CDR3 DNA is TGTGCCAGCTCACCAATACGGGACCGCTCCTACGAGCAGTACTTC. V usage is TRBV18 and J usage is TRBJ2-7, with D possibly being TRBD1 or TRBD2 (5 bases each). The V end lost 2 bases, the J end lost 0 bases, and 11 bases lay between the germline ends. Germline CDR1 is KGHSH and CDR2 is LQKENI. The CDR3 extends over 15 amino acids.